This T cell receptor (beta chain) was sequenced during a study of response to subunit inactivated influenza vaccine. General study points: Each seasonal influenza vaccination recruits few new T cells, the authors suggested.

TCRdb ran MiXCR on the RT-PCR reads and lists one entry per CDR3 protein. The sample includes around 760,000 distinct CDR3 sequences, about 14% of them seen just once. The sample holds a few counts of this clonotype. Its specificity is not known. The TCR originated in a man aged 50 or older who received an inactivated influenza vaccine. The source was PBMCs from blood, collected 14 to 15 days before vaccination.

CDR3 in DNA: TGTGCCAGTTCCTCCACCACCACCTACGAGCAGTACTTC. As protein: CASSSTTTYEQYF. The chain employs TRBV12-3 or TRBV12-4 and TRBJ2-7; D gene unclear. The V end was cut by 9 bases, the J end by 2 bases, with 14 bases between. The CDR3 contains 13 residues.